This is a list of T cell receptor beta chains from one sample in a study of PD-1 blockade in classical Hodgkin lymphoma. The protocol was immunoSEQ multiplex PCR, while the TCRdb copy is restricted to in-frame clones and leaves out a portion. The sample lists around 15,000 clones, roughly 60% occurring once. Specimen: peripheral blood mononuclear cells (PBMCs), collected before the second cycle of nivolumab. Receptors were obtained from a human donor with classical Hodgkin lymphoma. Both conserved end residues are part of each CDR3. The D gene is left open where the match is weak. Not all rows give a size; the values are once, few, many and, for expanded clones, a class.

clone size,D gene,CDR3 length,J gene,V gene,CDR3 DNA,CDR3 protein
.,.,14,TRBJ1-5,TRBV27,TGTGCCAGCAGTATCAGGGATTCGCGGCAGCCCCAGCATTTT,CASSIRDSRQPQHF
.,TRBD1,15,TRBJ1-2,TRBV7-2,TGTGCCAGCAGCCCAGCCGGGACAGGGAGCTATGGCTACACCTTC,CASSPAGTGSYGYTF
.,TRBD2,18,TRBJ2-1,TRBV27,TGTGCCAGCAGTGCCGGGACTAGCGGGGGGGGCTCCTACAATGAGCAGTTCTTC,CASSAGTSGGGSYNEQFF
.,TRBD2,15,TRBJ2-1,TRBV11-2,TGTGCCAGCAGCCCGGGACTAGCGGGAGGAAACGAGCAGTTCTTC,CASSPGLAGGNEQFF
.,.,12,TRBJ2-7,TRBV28,TGTGCCAGCAGTTTAAAGGGGCACGAGCAGTACTTC,CASSLKGHEQYF
few,TRBD2,18,TRBJ2-1,TRBV25-1,TGTGCCAGCAGTGAATCTGAGCGGGAGGTCTTAAACTACAATGAGCAGTTCTTC,CASSESEREVLNYNEQFF
.,.,14,TRBJ1-4,TRBV6-5,TGTGCCAGCAGGGGGGGACACTTCAATGAAAAACTGTTTTTT,CASRGGHFNEKLFF
.,TRBD1,15,TRBJ2-7,TRBV6-5,TGTGCCAGCAAAACCATAGGACAGGGGCATCACGAGCAGTACTTC,CASKTIGQGHHEQYF
.,TRBD2,16,TRBJ2-3,TRBV4-2,TGTGCCAGCAGCCAAGATGGGACTAGCGGGCCAGATACGCAGTATTTT,CASSQDGTSGPDTQYF
.,TRBD1,14,TRBJ2-5,TRBV4-1,TGCGCCAGCAGCCAAAGACAGGGCCAAGAGACCCAGTACTTC,CASSQRQGQETQYF
.,TRBD2,14,TRBJ2-3,TRBV7-3,TGTGCCAGCAGCTCAGGACTAGCAACAGATACGCAGTATTTT,CASSSGLATDTQYF
.,.,17,TRBJ2-4,TRBV13,TGTGCCAGCAGCTTACGACCGGGGGAGCTAGCCAAAAACATTCAGTACTTC,CASSLRPGELAKNIQYF
.,TRBD2,15,TRBJ2-2,TRBV27,TGTGCCAGCAGTTTCGCGGCGGGAGGAATCGGGGAGCTGTTTTTT,CASSFAAGGIGELFF
.,.,12,TRBJ2-1,TRBV5-5,TGTGCCAGCAGCGGGGCAGGAGATGAGCAGTTCTTC,CASSGAGDEQFF
once,TRBD1,11,TRBJ1-1,TRBV6-8,TGTGCCAGCAGTCGGGACAGTGAAGCTTTCTTT,CASSRDSEAFF
few,TRBD2,15,TRBJ2-3,TRBV6-4,TGTGCCAGCAGTGACGGGGCTAGCGGTTGGGATACGCAGTATTTT,CASSDGASGWDTQYF
.,.,13,TRBJ1-1,TRBV27,TGTGCCAGCAGTTTGAACAGGGTGGCTGAAGCTTTCTTT,CASSLNRVAEAFF
.,TRBD2,13,TRBJ2-4,TRBV28,TGTGCCAGCAGCTTGACTAGCGGGAGTATTCAGTACTTC,CASSLTSGSIQYF
few,TRBD2,14,TRBJ2-1,TRBV5-6,TGTGCCAGCAGCTTAGCGGGAGGGGTTGATGAGCAGTTCTTC,CASSLAGGVDEQFF
.,.,13,TRBJ1-6,TRBV7-4,TGTGCCAGCAGCCCCGATTATAATTCACCCCTCCACTTT,CASSPDYNSPLHF
.,TRBD1,18,TRBJ2-7,TRBV29-1,TGCAGCGTCCTCATGTGGTCCCGGGACAGGCTCATCTCCTACGAGCAGTACTTC,CSVLMWSRDRLISYEQYF
.,.,11,TRBJ2-7,TRBV6-5,TGTGCCACCCTATCCGGGGACGAGCAGTACTTC,CATLSGDEQYF
.,TRBD1,13,TRBJ2-1,TRBV27,TGTGCCAGCAGGGGGACAGGGGGCAATGAGCAGTTCTTC,CASRGTGGNEQFF
.,.,13,TRBJ2-7,TRBV27,TGTGCCAGCAGTTTATCGATGTTTGGCGAGCAGTACTTC,CASSLSMFGEQYF
.,.,13,TRBJ2-7,TRBV6-1,TGTGCCAGCAGTGAAATGGGGCTCCACGAGCAGTACTTC,CASSEMGLHEQYF
.,.,17,TRBJ1-2,TRBV27,TGTGCCAGCAGTCCGTTACCCGGGACGCCCTTTCGGTATGGCTACACCTTC,CASSPLPGTPFRYGYTF
.,.,11,TRBJ1-2,TRBV10-3,TGTGCCACCACGGACGACGTGGGCTACACCTTC,CATTDDVGYTF
.,TRBD2,17,TRBJ2-3,TRBV7-9,TGTGCCAGCAGCTTATGGGGAGGGGCTAGCGGTACAGATACGCAGTATTTT,CASSLWGGASGTDTQYF
medium-sized,.,13,TRBJ1-1,TRBV19,TGTGCCAGTAGTATTCGTAGGAACACTGAAGCTTTCTTT,CASSIRRNTEAFF
.,TRBD1,11,TRBJ1-2,TRBV29-1,TGCAGCGTTGTGGGACAGGATGGCTACACCTTC,CSVVGQDGYTF
.,TRBD2,21,TRBJ2-2,TRBV19,TGTGCCAGTAGTATAGCCAGACTAGCGGGAGGTACTCGGTCGAACACCGGGGAGCTGTTTTTT,CASSIARLAGGTRSNTGELFF
.,TRBD2,17,TRBJ2-1,TRBV6-1,TGTGCCAGCAGTGTACTAGCGGGAGGGCTTGGCTACAATGAGCAGTTCTTC,CASSVLAGGLGYNEQFF
.,TRBD2,16,TRBJ2-1,TRBV4-1,TGCGCCAGCAGCCAAGAGGCTAGCGGGGCCCACAATGAGCAGTTCTTC,CASSQEASGAHNEQFF
.,.,16,TRBJ2-3,TRBV7-2,TGTGCCAGCAGCGCCGGATGGGCGGTCCGAGGAGATACGCAGTATTTT,CASSAGWAVRGDTQYF
.,TRBD1,16,TRBJ2-5,TRBV6-4,TGTGCCAGCAGTGAGTCCGGGACAGGGGGCGGAGAGACCCAGTACTTC,CASSESGTGGGETQYF
.,.,16,TRBJ2-5,TRBV7-8,TGTGCCAGCAGCTTAGCGGGTTGGCGGGAACAAGAGACCCAGTACTTC,CASSLAGWREQETQYF
few,.,10,TRBJ2-3,TRBV29-1,TGCAGCGTTGACACAGATACGCAGTATTTT,CSVDTDTQYF
.,TRBD2,14,TRBJ2-7,TRBV5-6,TGTGCCAGCAGCGCCGGACTAGCGTTGTACGAGCAGTACTTC,CASSAGLALYEQYF
.,.,16,TRBJ2-1,TRBV11-2,TGTGCCAGCAGCTTAGGGGTTTATAGCTCCTACAATGAGCAGTTCTTC,CASSLGVYSSYNEQFF
.,TRBD2,15,TRBJ2-7,TRBV18,TGTGCCAGCTCACCAGAAGGGACTAGTATCTACGAGCAGTACTTC,CASSPEGTSIYEQYF
hyperexpanded,.,15,TRBJ1-5,TRBV4-1,TGCGCCAGCAGCCACGCCTTCAATAGCAATCAGCCCCAGCATTTT,CASSHAFNSNQPQHF
.,.,16,TRBJ2-3,TRBV5-4,TGTGCCAGCAGCTTGGGCACATTGGTGAGCACAGATACGCAGTATTTT,CASSLGTLVSTDTQYF
few,.,13,TRBJ2-7,TRBV4-1,TGTGCCAGCAGCCAAGATTTTGAGTACGAGCAGTACTTC,CASSQDFEYEQYF
once,.,15,TRBJ1-5,TRBV2,TGTGCCAGCAGTGAGGGGGAGGGGAGCAATCAGCCCCAGCATTTT,CASSEGEGSNQPQHF
once,.,12,TRBJ2-1,TRBV10-3,TGTGCCATCAGTGAGTCCGCCAATGAGCAGTTCTTC,CAISESANEQFF
few,TRBD1,15,TRBJ1-5,TRBV4-1,TGCGCCACCCGGTCTGACTTACAGGGGAATCAGCCCCAGCATTTT,CATRSDLQGNQPQHF
.,.,13,TRBJ2-7,TRBV28,TGTGCCAGCAGGCCAGGAGCTGCCGACGAGCAGTACTTC,CASRPGAADEQYF
.,.,14,TRBJ2-7,TRBV19,TGTGCCAGTAGTTTTCGAGACATTTCCTACGAGCAGTACTTC,CASSFRDISYEQYF
.,TRBD1,18,TRBJ1-2,TRBV4-1,TGCGCCAGCAGCCCATTAGACAGGGTGGGGACCGTTGGCTATGGCTACACCTTC,CASSPLDRVGTVGYGYTF
.,.,14,TRBJ2-7,TRBV10-3,TGTGCCATCAGTGAGTCGACACAGGCCTACGAGCAGTACTTC,CAISESTQAYEQYF
.,.,17,TRBJ2-1,TRBV10-1,TGCGCCAGCAGTGAGTATGGGCTGGCGGGCTCCTACAATGAGCAGTTCTTC,CASSEYGLAGSYNEQFF
few,TRBD2,14,TRBJ2-7,TRBV5-6,TGTGCCAGCAGCCCGCCGGGACTACCCTACGAGCAGTACTTC,CASSPPGLPYEQYF